This entry describes one T cell receptor (beta chain). The target of this receptor is not known. No clone much larger than this one lies a single base away; base qualities are absent. TCRbeta CDR3 regions were amplified from genomic DNA by means of the immunoSEQ Assay, a bias-controlled multiplex PCR. Per the original workflow: The number of nucleated cells in each sample was estimated by amplification of reference gene primers within the assay. To quantify the absolute abundance of each unique TCRbeta CDR3 rearrangement, sequence reads were collapsed and filtered. For each sample, productive Simpson clonality was calculated by taking the square root of Simpson's diversity index across productive rearrangements. Entries here come from immuneACCESS through TCRdb and include only in-frame sequences with V and J called. Some clones fail to appear in such tables; in the studies checked, an unresolved V gene covers under half of the shortfall, and the cause of the remainder is unknown. D and trimming come from the DNA, and the V and J calls and clone size come from that table. This sample comprises fewer than 200,000 clones, about four fifths of them detected only once. In total, the top ten clones hold approximately 12% of the sample.

The sample belongs to a study of blood T cell repertoires in COVID-19 (dated by TCRdb to 2019 to 2021). For the wider study: Collaborator samples came from the United States, Italy and Spain and covered acute and convalescent phases of COVID-19. The material from the prospective study consisted of cDNA or gDNA derived from T cells, B-cell-depleted T cells, or PBMCs. Deeply sampled blood TCRbeta repertoires from subjects exposed to, actively infected with, or recovered from COVID-19 were included in the dataset. The repertoires were released in a freely available public database meant as a resource for research on the immune response to SARS-CoV-2. Samples came from the ongoing ImmuneRACE study (first 160 participants) plus 1,254 subjects from 6 global collaborators. Sample metadata almost always included a de-identified subject ID, COVID-19 status, age in years and sex. Where available, HLA class I and class II types were taken from metadata supplied by the sample provider and were not determined by assay-based typing.

On the study overall, not on this receptor specifically: How much clinical and demographic metadata was included differed by source and by participant, and the metadata was provided uncurated.

In Seattle, one collaborating source enrolled patients while the infection was active and tracked those patients longitudinally over the course of disease. The collaborating institutions used their own protocols to collect whole blood in K2EDTA tubes. For TCRbeta analysis, collaborators shipped samples as frozen whole blood, isolated PBMCs, or DNA extracted from either of those sample types. CDR1 is given as LGHDT and CDR2 as YNNKEL, both from the germline V gene (reference sequence). For this chain, trimming is 2 bases at the V end and 4 bases at the J end, and the number of junction bases without a gene match is 0. Inclusive of the bounding cysteine and phenylalanine, the CDR3 is 13 residues long. The CDR3 DNA has 39 bases and is translated from base 1.

The rearrangement joined TRBV3-1 (or the pseudogene TRBV3-2) to TRBJ2-3; 7 junctional bases match TRBD1. This sequence was found in a woman aged 80 or older with COVID-19, enrolled during active disease. The sequencing sample was made of peripheral blood. The CDR3 protein: CASSQTGADTQYF. The nucleotides read TGTGCCAGCAGCCAAACAGGGGCAGATACGCAGTATTTT.